Presented here are 12 T cell receptor beta chains from one specimen sequenced in a study of T cell changes during pregnancy in multiple sclerosis. Clones were read by immunoSEQ multiplex PCR, and TCRdb kept only the in-frame ones, dropping some. The table shows about 40,000 clones, with 88% occurring only once. This material consisted of peripheral blood, taken in the first trimester of pregnancy. The receptors were sampled from a female donor in good health, enrolled as a control in a pregnancy study.

V and J are TRBV6-4 and TRBJ2-3; 11 nucleotides agree with TRBD2. From germline, CDR1 is MRHNA and CDR2 SNTAGT. This CDR3 has 18 residues. J lost 3 bases, V lost 4 bases, and 12 bases had no gene match. CDR3 DNA sequence: TGTGCCAGCAGTGTTGGTATAGCGGGGGGGCCGGCAACAGATACGCAGTATTTT. It codes for CASSVGIAGGPATDTQYF.

V usage is TRBV6-6 and J usage is TRBJ2-5, with D unresolved. Trimming cost V 0 bases and J 4 bases, with 15 bases left between them. This CDR3 is 16 amino acids long. CDR1 is MNHNY and CDR2 is SVGAGI in the germline V gene (reference sequence). The CDR3 here is CASSYSVGGLGETQYF. The CDR3 DNA reads TGTGCCAGCAGTTACTCCGTCGGTGGGCTCGGAGAGACCCAGTACTTC.

The V call is TRBV7-8, the J call TRBJ2-5; TRBD1 matches at 7 bases. V trimming: 3 bases; J trimming: 3 bases; junction bases outside the gene matches: 7. The CDR3 has 15 residues. Germline V gives CDR1 SGHVS, CDR2 FQNEAQ. The CDR3 region is CASSLGQGQEETQYF. The CDR3 DNA follows: TGTGCCAGCAGCTTGGGACAAGGACAGGAAGAGACCCAGTACTTC.

This rearrangement joins TRBV7-2 to TRBJ1-1; 8 bases are a match to TRBD1. Per germline, CDR1 SGHTA and CDR2 FQGNSA. The CDR3 extends over 12 amino acids. Trimming took 7 bases from V and 4 from J; bases not matched to a gene: 2. CDR3 sequence reads: CASKQGVTEAFF. In DNA form, the CDR3 reads TGTGCCAGCAAACAGGGGGTCACTGAAGCTTTCTTT.

The genes are TRBV7-6 and TRBJ2-5; 9 positions agree with TRBD2. With V trimmed by 5 bases and J by 5 bases, 12 bases remained unmatched. The length of the CDR3 is 16 residues. Germline assignment: CDR1 SGHVS and CDR2 FNYEAQ. Here the CDR3 DNA reads TGTGCCAGCAGCCCCTCCCCCGGTAGCGGGAGTGAGACCCAGTACTTC. Translation: CASSPSPGSGSETQYF.

The chain employs TRBV28 and TRBJ2-7; 9 bases match TRBD1. Germline V gene sequence: CDR1 MDHEN, CDR2 SYDVKM. V shed 3 bases and J 1 base; nucleotides not matched to a gene: 4. The CDR3 length is 15 residues. The CDR3 DNA reads as TGTGCCAGCAGTTTTCGGGACAGGGTGTCCTACGAGCAGTACTTC. Translating it yields CASSFRDRVSYEQYF.

As DNA, the CDR3 is TGTGCCAGCGGAGCGGGGGGCTACGAGCAGTACTTC. Encoded protein: CASGAGGYEQYF. The chain is built from TRBV9 and TRBJ2-7, with 9 bases matching TRBD2. V lost 7 bases to trimming and J lost 3 bases; unmatched junction nucleotides: 2. The CDR3 totals 12 residues. The germline gives CDR1 SGDLS, CDR2 YYNGEE.

The chain uses TRBV9 and TRBJ2-1, with D possibly being TRBD2 (6 bases). Germline CDR1 is SGDLS and CDR2 is YYNGEE. V was trimmed by 1 base and J by 0 bases, leaving 14 bases between them. The CDR3 covers 17 residues. The CDR3 DNA sequence: TGTGCCAGCAGCGTACGAAGCGGGCCGAGCTCCTACAATGAGCAGTTCTTC. It codes for CASSVRSGPSSYNEQFF. Combining the CDR3 with reference TRBV9 and TRBJ2-1 gives the whole variable domain DSGVTQTPKHLITATGQRVTLRCSPRSGDLSVYWYQQSLDQGLQFLIQYYNGEERAKGNILERFSAQQFPDLHSELNLSSLELGDSALYFCASSVRSGPSSYNEQFFGPGTRLTVL.

J is TRBJ1-2 and V is TRBV6-1; tentatively, D is TRBD1 (5 bases). The CDR3 extends over 16 amino acids. Germline-derived CDR1 and CDR2 are MNHNS and SASEGT. Trimming cost V 1 base and J 7 bases, with 19 bases left between them. For the CDR3, the DNA is TGTGCCAGCAGTGAAGACGCGCAGGGTACAGGTAGTGGCTACACCTTC. Translating it yields CASSEDAQGTGSGYTF.

The chain combines TRBV15 with TRBJ1-5; a weak D match, TRBD1 (6 bases). Germline loops: CDR1 LNHNV, CDR2 YYDKDF (reference sequence). The CDR3 totals 15 residues. V lost 0 bases and J 6 bases, leaving 12 bases between the germline ends. CDR3 sequence: CATSRDRSGVQPQHF. The CDR3 DNA sequence: TGTGCCACCAGCAGAGATCGGTCAGGGGTTCAGCCCCAGCATTTT.

In this sample, this clone turned up a few times. V gene TRBV7-9 combines with J gene TRBJ1-2; TRBD1 agrees at 11 bases. Germline assignment: CDR1 SEHNR and CDR2 FQNEAQ (reference sequence). Trimming removed 4 bases from V and 4 bases from J; junction bases left unmatched: 8. CDR3 length equals 16 residues. For the CDR3, the DNA is TGTGCCAGCAGCTCAGGCCGGGACAGGGGGGGCTATGGCTACACCTTC. Translating it yields CASSSGRDRGGYGYTF.

CDR3 nucleotides: TGTGCCAGCTCACCACTAGGGACAGGGGTCGGAAACACCATATATTTT. Translation: CASSPLGTGVGNTIYF. The chain couples TRBV18 to TRBJ1-3, with 10 bases lining up with TRBD1. CDR1 is KGHSH, CDR2 LQKENI, per germline. The CDR3 spans 16 residues. J was trimmed by 4 bases and V by 1 base; bases with no gene match: 4.